This T cell receptor beta chain originates from a study of T cells expressing NK-cell markers. Study-wide findings and caveats: Of CD8+ T cells, about 1.0-8% belonged to dominant NKG2C+ clonotypes in roughly 6 donors. Whether the expanded NKG2C+ T cell clones recognized HCMV remained unclear.

This CDR3 has 14 amino acids. In germline, CDR1 is LNHDA, CDR2 SQIVND (reference sequence). TCRdb reworked the 5' RACE reads into one entry per CDR3 protein, no DNA. Recorded for this sample: just under 150,000 distinct CDR3 sequences. A word on this clonotype: Its target is unknown.

The sequencing sample was made of blood T cells: a sorted CD56 or NKG2C T cell subset, CD4+ or CD8+ T cells, or bulk PBMC T cells (not recorded which). This clonotype was sampled from a man younger than 30 in good health. This chain joins TRBV19 and TRBJ2-1; the D call of TRBD2 rests on TCRdb alone, since no DNA is present to check it. The CDR3 sequence: CASSFLAQRHEQFF.